This T cell receptor (beta chain) was sequenced for a study of blood T cell repertoires in COVID-19. The ends were cut back, 10 bases at V and 4 bases at J, with 15 bases in the middle. Germline CDR1 and CDR2: LNHDA and SQIVND (reference sequence). This CDR3 has 13 amino acids. In the original processing: Estimation of nucleated cell counts relied on the amplification of reference gene primers. Assay: immunoSEQ multiplex PCR; the TCRdb copy retains only in-frame clones and omits some. V, J and clone size reflect that table, while D and trimming were determined from the DNA. The top ten hold roughly 3% of the sample, which has some 350,000 clones, 91% seen once.

The V and J genes are TRBV19 and TRBJ2-3; D perhaps matches TRBD2 (6 bases). The clonotype comes from a woman younger than 35 who had recovered from COVID-19. Sequenced material: peripheral blood. For the CDR3, the DNA is TGTGCCATCGGAATCGGGGGTCCAGATACGCAGTATTTT. It yields the protein CAIGIGGPDTQYF.